Listed below are T cell receptor beta chains from one sample, sequenced in a study of PD-1 blockade in classical Hodgkin lymphoma. Sequencing was performed with immunoSEQ multiplex PCR; in TCRdb, only in-frame clones are kept and a portion is missing. Here the sample spans 25,000 to 35,000 clones, roughly 80% being singletons. The sample was CD4+ T cells from blood, taken before the fourth cycle of nivolumab. The receptors derive from a human donor with classical Hodgkin lymphoma. CDR3s include the opening cysteine and the closing phenylalanine or tryptophan. Each record gives: D gene, clone size, J gene, V gene, CDR3 protein, CDR3 DNA. The D gene is left open where the match is weak. Clone size appears in some rows only: once, few, many, or a class for an expanded clone.

d_gene: TRBD1
abundance: -
j_gene: TRBJ2-7
v_gene: TRBV5-1
CDR3aa: CASSLTPGTANPHEQYF
CDR3nt: TGCGCCAGCAGCTTGACTCCCGGGACAGCAAATCCGCACGAGCAGTACTTC

d_gene: -
abundance: -
j_gene: TRBJ2-1
v_gene: TRBV7-2
CDR3aa: CASSLAPGYNEQFF
CDR3nt: TGTGCCAGCAGCTTAGCGCCGGGGTACAATGAGCAGTTCTTC

d_gene: -
abundance: -
j_gene: TRBJ2-7
v_gene: TRBV30
CDR3aa: CAWTRQVSSYEQYF
CDR3nt: TGTGCCTGGACCCGCCAGGTCTCGTCCTACGAGCAGTACTTC

d_gene: -
abundance: few
j_gene: TRBJ1-5
v_gene: TRBV7-9
CDR3aa: CASSFGTNQPQHF
CDR3nt: TGTGCCAGCAGCTTCGGTACCAATCAGCCCCAGCATTTT

d_gene: -
abundance: -
j_gene: TRBJ1-2
v_gene: TRBV5-5
CDR3aa: CASSPNPTENYGYTF
CDR3nt: TGTGCCAGCAGCCCAAACCCGACAGAGAACTATGGCTACACCTTC

d_gene: -
abundance: -
j_gene: TRBJ2-7
v_gene: TRBV11-2
CDR3aa: CASSPLYEQYF
CDR3nt: TGTGCCAGCAGCCCGCTATACGAGCAGTACTTC

d_gene: -
abundance: -
j_gene: TRBJ1-4
v_gene: TRBV4-2
CDR3aa: CASSQTKQGKLFF
CDR3nt: TGTGCCAGCAGCCAAACTAAACAAGGGAAACTGTTTTTT

d_gene: -
abundance: -
j_gene: TRBJ1-4
v_gene: TRBV19
CDR3aa: CASSIRESIVEKLFF
CDR3nt: TGTGCCAGTAGTATCCGGGAATCTATTGTTGAAAAACTGTTTTTT

d_gene: -
abundance: -
j_gene: TRBJ2-1
v_gene: TRBV28
CDR3aa: CASSLSGGENYNEQFF
CDR3nt: TGTGCCAGCAGTTTGTCGGGGGGCGAGAACTACAATGAGCAGTTCTTC

d_gene: -
abundance: -
j_gene: TRBJ1-2
v_gene: TRBV18
CDR3aa: CASSPPKMGGSGYGYTF
CDR3nt: TGTGCCAGCTCACCACCAAAAATGGGGGGCTCAGGCTATGGCTACACCTTC

d_gene: -
abundance: -
j_gene: TRBJ1-1
v_gene: TRBV27
CDR3aa: CASSLRVGTEAFF
CDR3nt: TGTGCCAGCAGCCTGCGGGTTGGCACTGAAGCTTTCTTT

d_gene: TRBD1
abundance: -
j_gene: TRBJ2-5
v_gene: TRBV6-5
CDR3aa: CASSYPGQGGETQYF
CDR3nt: TGTGCCAGCAGCTACCCGGGACAGGGAGGAGAGACCCAGTACTTC

d_gene: -
abundance: -
j_gene: TRBJ1-1
v_gene: TRBV11-2
CDR3aa: CASSLDPGNTEAFF
CDR3nt: TGTGCCAGCAGCTTAGACCCTGGGAACACTGAAGCTTTCTTT

d_gene: -
abundance: -
j_gene: TRBJ1-2
v_gene: TRBV6-5
CDR3aa: CASSYTGSTAGSQVTF
CDR3nt: TGTGCCAGCAGTTACACTGGATCGACAGCAGGGTCCCAGGTCACCTTC

d_gene: -
abundance: -
j_gene: TRBJ2-5
v_gene: TRBV6-6
CDR3aa: CASSYPGAQETQYF
CDR3nt: TGTGCCAGCAGTTACCCGGGAGCACAAGAGACCCAGTACTTC

d_gene: -
abundance: -
j_gene: TRBJ2-7
v_gene: TRBV6-1
CDR3aa: CASNRGIGTYEQYF
CDR3nt: TGTGCCAGCAATAGGGGAATCGGTACCTACGAGCAGTACTTC

d_gene: TRBD1
abundance: -
j_gene: TRBJ1-5
v_gene: TRBV5-1
CDR3aa: CASSLTGTDNQPQHF
CDR3nt: TGCGCCAGCAGCTTAACCGGGACAGACAATCAGCCCCAGCATTTT

d_gene: TRBD1
abundance: -
j_gene: TRBJ2-5
v_gene: TRBV29-1
CDR3aa: CSVESQGAKTQYF
CDR3nt: TGCAGCGTTGAATCTCAGGGGGCAAAGACCCAGTACTTC

d_gene: -
abundance: -
j_gene: TRBJ1-1
v_gene: TRBV11-2
CDR3aa: CASSRGLIRTVNTEAFF
CDR3nt: TGTGCCAGCAGCCGGGGTCTGATAAGGACTGTGAACACTGAAGCTTTCTTT

d_gene: -
abundance: -
j_gene: TRBJ1-1
v_gene: TRBV7-9
CDR3aa: CASSPRGHTEAFF
CDR3nt: TGTGCCAGCAGCCCCCGGGGTCATACTGAAGCTTTCTTT

d_gene: TRBD1
abundance: once
j_gene: TRBJ2-7
v_gene: TRBV10-3
CDR3aa: CAISPGTGETSYEQYF
CDR3nt: TGTGCCATCAGCCCCGGGACAGGGGAAACTTCCTACGAGCAGTACTTC

d_gene: TRBD1
abundance: few
j_gene: TRBJ1-2
v_gene: TRBV10-3
CDR3aa: CAISGGGQGYGYTF
CDR3nt: TGTGCCATCAGTGGGGGGGGACAGGGATATGGCTACACCTTC

d_gene: -
abundance: -
j_gene: TRBJ2-1
v_gene: TRBV7-2
CDR3aa: CASSSGGQSYNEQFF
CDR3nt: TGTGCCAGCAGCTCCGGGGGGCAGTCCTACAATGAGCAGTTCTTC

d_gene: TRBD1
abundance: -
j_gene: TRBJ2-3
v_gene: TRBV27
CDR3aa: CASRKIGQGKDTQYF
CDR3nt: TGTGCCAGCAGGAAGATTGGACAGGGGAAAGATACGCAGTATTTT

d_gene: -
abundance: -
j_gene: TRBJ2-2
v_gene: TRBV19
CDR3aa: CASSIQVGTGELFF
CDR3nt: TGTGCCAGTAGTATCCAGGTCGGCACCGGGGAGCTATTTTTT

d_gene: -
abundance: few
j_gene: TRBJ2-2
v_gene: TRBV2
CDR3aa: CASSTGRSNTGELFF
CDR3nt: TGTGCCAGCAGTACAGGTCGATCGAACACCGGGGAGCTGTTTTTT

d_gene: -
abundance: once
j_gene: TRBJ2-5
v_gene: TRBV6-6
CDR3aa: CASSYVASETQYF
CDR3nt: TGTGCCAGCAGTTATGTTGCTTCGGAGACCCAGTACTTC

d_gene: TRBD2
abundance: -
j_gene: TRBJ2-4
v_gene: TRBV19
CDR3aa: CASSPPGGRAIQYF
CDR3nt: TGTGCCAGTAGTCCCCCGGGGGGGCGAGCCATTCAGTACTTC

d_gene: -
abundance: -
j_gene: TRBJ2-3
v_gene: TRBV28
CDR3aa: CASSLPSDTQYF
CDR3nt: TGTGCCAGCAGTTTACCGTCAGATACGCAGTATTTT

d_gene: -
abundance: -
j_gene: TRBJ1-1
v_gene: TRBV10-3
CDR3aa: CAISEIGVLEAFF
CDR3nt: TGTGCCATCAGTGAAATAGGGGTTCTTGAAGCTTTCTTT

d_gene: -
abundance: once
j_gene: TRBJ2-7
v_gene: TRBV19
CDR3aa: CASSIDLLGAYEQYF
CDR3nt: TGTGCCAGTAGTATAGACCTTCTTGGGGCCTACGAGCAGTACTTC

d_gene: TRBD1
abundance: -
j_gene: TRBJ1-3
v_gene: TRBV30
CDR3aa: CAWSVSGRGLDTIYF
CDR3nt: TGTGCCTGGAGTGTCAGCGGCAGGGGGCTTGACACCATATATTTT

d_gene: TRBD1
abundance: -
j_gene: TRBJ1-1
v_gene: TRBV4-1
CDR3aa: CASSQDDRVNTEAFF
CDR3nt: TGCGCCAGCAGCCAAGATGACAGGGTGAACACTGAAGCTTTCTTT

d_gene: TRBD1
abundance: -
j_gene: TRBJ2-3
v_gene: TRBV6-5
CDR3aa: CASSGQGTDTQYF
CDR3nt: TGTGCCAGCAGTGGACAGGGGACAGATACGCAGTATTTT

d_gene: -
abundance: -
j_gene: TRBJ2-3
v_gene: TRBV10-3
CDR3aa: CAIRGPTDTQYF
CDR3nt: TGTGCCATCAGGGGGCCCACAGATACGCAGTATTTT

d_gene: TRBD2
abundance: -
j_gene: TRBJ2-2
v_gene: TRBV30
CDR3aa: CAWSVLAGTYYTGELFF
CDR3nt: TGTGCCTGGAGTGTACTAGCGGGGACCTACTACACCGGGGAGCTGTTTTTT

d_gene: TRBD2
abundance: -
j_gene: TRBJ2-3
v_gene: TRBV4-3
CDR3aa: CASSSPTSGGKDTQYF
CDR3nt: TGCGCCAGCAGCTCCCCGACTAGCGGGGGGAAGGATACGCAGTATTTT

d_gene: -
abundance: -
j_gene: TRBJ1-5
v_gene: TRBV18
CDR3aa: CASSSAGNQPQHF
CDR3nt: TGTGCCAGCTCAAGTGCAGGGAATCAGCCCCAGCATTTT

d_gene: -
abundance: once
j_gene: TRBJ1-2
v_gene: TRBV4-3
CDR3aa: CASSPQPLRGGESGYTF
CDR3nt: TGCGCCAGCAGCCCTCAACCCCTAAGGGGAGGAGAAAGTGGCTACACCTTC

d_gene: -
abundance: -
j_gene: TRBJ2-2
v_gene: TRBV4-3
CDR3aa: CASSQGPLLTGELFF
CDR3nt: TGCGCCAGCAGCCAAGGGCCCCTCCTCACCGGGGAGCTGTTTTTT

d_gene: -
abundance: -
j_gene: TRBJ1-3
v_gene: TRBV6-4
CDR3aa: CASSYSPGVRNTIYF
CDR3nt: TGTGCCAGCAGTTACTCACCGGGAGTCAGAAACACCATATATTTT

d_gene: TRBD1
abundance: -
j_gene: TRBJ2-1
v_gene: TRBV5-1
CDR3aa: CASSLATAMRQGAYEQFF
CDR3nt: TGCGCCAGCAGCTTGGCCACCGCTATGAGACAGGGGGCCTATGAGCAGTTCTTC

d_gene: TRBD1
abundance: -
j_gene: TRBJ2-7
v_gene: TRBV6-6
CDR3aa: CASRKMTGDLYEQYF
CDR3nt: TGTGCCAGCAGGAAAATGACAGGGGACCTTTACGAGCAGTACTTC

d_gene: TRBD1
abundance: -
j_gene: TRBJ2-1
v_gene: TRBV5-1
CDR3aa: CASSLGQGTGDEQFF
CDR3nt: TGCGCCAGCAGCTTGGGACAGGGGACGGGGGATGAGCAGTTCTTC

d_gene: TRBD1
abundance: -
j_gene: TRBJ1-1
v_gene: TRBV7-8
CDR3aa: CASSPGTGGLNTEAFF
CDR3nt: TGTGCCAGCAGCCCCGGGACAGGGGGCTTGAACACTGAAGCTTTCTTT

d_gene: -
abundance: -
j_gene: TRBJ2-7
v_gene: TRBV5-4
CDR3aa: CASSPARQSDEQYF
CDR3nt: TGTGCCAGCAGCCCCGCCCGACAGAGCGACGAGCAGTACTTC

d_gene: -
abundance: -
j_gene: TRBJ2-3
v_gene: TRBV7-2
CDR3aa: CASSLLLEDTQYF
CDR3nt: TGTGCCAGCAGCTTATTGCTAGAGGATACGCAGTATTTT